Listed below are T cell receptor beta chains from one sample, sequenced in a study of blood T cells in healthy people across ages. TCRdb called the 5' RACE reads again in MiXCR, with one record for every CDR3 protein. The sample carries fewer than 950,000 distinct CDR3 sequences, about 53% recorded once. Sample: blood. The receptors shown here come from a man older than 75 in good health. The CDR3 runs from the conserved cysteine through the conserved F or W. D genes are given only for firm matches. Rows may omit the clone size; those that give it use once, few, many or a size class.

v_gene: TRBV7-8; d_gene: .; abundance: .; j_gene: TRBJ2-1; CDR3nt: TGTGCCAGCAGCTTAAAAGGGAGGGGGCTAAACAATGAGCAGTTCTTC; CDR3aa: CASSLKGRGLNNEQFF
v_gene: TRBV15; d_gene: TRBD2; abundance: once; j_gene: TRBJ2-7; CDR3nt: TGTGCCACCAGCAGAAGACTAGCGGGGGCCTACGAGCAGTACTTC; CDR3aa: CATSRRLAGAYEQYF
v_gene: TRBV10-3; d_gene: .; abundance: .; j_gene: TRBJ1-3; CDR3nt: TGTGCCATCAGGGCCGCGAGCTCTGGAAACACCATATATTTT; CDR3aa: CAIRAASSGNTIYF
v_gene: TRBV20-1; d_gene: .; abundance: .; j_gene: TRBJ1-6; CDR3nt: TGCAGCGCGGACCTAGTCGGCCTAATCTCACCCCTCCACTTT; CDR3aa: CSADLVGLISPLHF
v_gene: TRBV14; d_gene: .; abundance: .; j_gene: TRBJ2-7; CDR3nt: TGTGCCAGCAGCTCGACGCGACAGGCGTCCTACGAGCAGTACTTC; CDR3aa: CASSSTRQASYEQYF
v_gene: TRBV4-1; d_gene: .; abundance: .; j_gene: TRBJ2-7; CDR3nt: TGCGCCAGCAGCCAAGGACCTTCAAATGAGCAGTACTTC; CDR3aa: CASSQGPSNEQYF
v_gene: TRBV6-5; d_gene: .; abundance: few; j_gene: TRBJ2-7; CDR3nt: TGTGCCAGCAGTTACGGGCCGGGAACCTACGAGCAGTACTTC; CDR3aa: CASSYGPGTYEQYF
v_gene: TRBV5-1; d_gene: TRBD2; abundance: .; j_gene: TRBJ2-1; CDR3nt: TGCGCCAGCAGCTCCAGACTAGCCCACGGTAATGAGCAGTTCTTC; CDR3aa: CASSSRLAHGNEQFF
v_gene: TRBV6-1; d_gene: TRBD1; abundance: few; j_gene: TRBJ2-6; CDR3nt: TGTGCCAGCAGGCCGGGACAGATATACTCTGGGGCCAACGTCCTGACTTTC; CDR3aa: CASRPGQIYSGANVLTF
v_gene: TRBV7-3; d_gene: .; abundance: .; j_gene: TRBJ2-7; CDR3nt: TGTGCCAGCAGCTTTAGAAGAGGCCCCTGGGACGAGCAGTACTTC; CDR3aa: CASSFRRGPWDEQYF